This T cell receptor (beta chain) was captured by sequencing in a study of T cell changes during pregnancy in multiple sclerosis (dated 2019 in TCRdb). Turning to the overall study: The study examined how the T cell repertoire changed over the course of pregnancy in women with multiple sclerosis.

On this clone: What this receptor recognizes is not known. The input lacks base qualities; no much larger clone sits a single base away.

Receptor amplification or capture employed the immunoSEQ multiplex PCR assay. TCRdb stores this immuneACCESS table with in-frame sequences only. Part of the clones is absent; in the studies checked, under half of the shortfall reflects unresolved V genes, and no reason is known for the rest. The sample has roughly 50,000 clones on record, approximately 94% of them singletons. In total, the top ten clones hold about 3.2% of the sample. CDR1 and CDR2 are drawn from the germline V gene (reference sequence): SGHKS, YYEKEE. CDR3 length: 15 amino acids, cysteine to phenylalanine. This entry keeps only the CDR3 DNA: 45 bases, framed from base 1. Ends trimmed: V by 5 bases, J by 4 bases; bases unmatched to a gene: 6.

This specimen consisted of CD8+ T cells from peripheral blood mononuclear cells, obtained in the third trimester of pregnancy. The chain uses TRBV5-5 and TRBJ1-4; 9 central nucleotides agree with TRBD1. The sequence was collected from a female donor with multiple sclerosis, enrolled in a pregnancy study. Here is the DNA: TGTGCCAGCAGGCCACAGGGGGCTCTTAATGAAAAACTGTTTTTT. Translated, this gives CASRPQGALNEKLFF.